Here is one T cell receptor (beta chain) with its context. Its target is unknown. The data are from a study of post-analysis software for immune sequencing data. Findings of the study overall: With TRBV5-6, TRBV5-1 and TRBV20-1 included, 5 or 6 TRBV segments were more frequent in patients than in controls.

CDR1 is MNHEY, CDR2 SVGAGI, per germline. V was pared by 8 bases and J by 5 bases, with 12 bases between. CDR3 size: 12 residues. Unique molecular identifiers were carried by the TCR beta cDNA libraries. TCRdb itself ran the PCR reads through MiXCR, one entry per CDR3 protein. The table records hundreds of thousands of distinct CDR3 sequences, 30% of them present only once. The receptor comes from a girl aged 10-17 years with multiple sclerosis. The chain joins TRBV6-5 to TRBJ1-1; D possibly corresponds to TRBD1 (5 bases). The sample was blood. The CDR3 spells CASRKGVTEAFF. In DNA form, the CDR3 reads TGTGCCAGCCGGAAAGGGGTGACTGAAGCTTTCTTT.